The sequence of this T cell receptor beta chain was determined in a study of patients and donors after allogeneic stem cell transplantation. TCRdb recomputed calls from the RT-PCR reads with MiXCR, one row per CDR3 protein. The repertoire holds roughly 880,000 distinct CDR3 sequences, with more than 15% as singletons. A note on this clonotype: A read error may produce the germline difference seen at one junction end.

The CDR3 has 15 residues. CDR1 is SGHAT and CDR2 is FQNNGV in the germline V gene. What was sequenced was blood, either unsorted or a sorted T cell fraction (not recorded which). The chain employs TRBV11-2 and TRBJ1-1, with TRBD1 identical over 7 bases. This receptor was taken from a human donor who was either an allogeneic HSCT recipient or a stem cell or donor lymphocyte infusion donor (not recorded which). It is not recorded whose cells these are; they may come from a transplant donor. The CDR3 spells CASSVDRVGNTEAFF. CDR3 DNA: TGTGCCAGCAGCGTAGACAGGGTTGGGAACACTGAAGCTTTCTTT.